The entry that follows covers one T cell receptor beta chain sequence. The target of this receptor is not known. Base-call qualities are not available, and no considerably larger clone is one nucleotide away. The CDR3 numbers 11 residues from cysteine through phenylalanine. CDR3 DNA only is kept here, 33 bases in frame from base 1. The germline V gene gives CDR1 as SGHTA and CDR2 as FQGNSA. The entry originates in a study of blood T cell dynamics during melanoma immunotherapy (dated by TCRdb to the early 2020s). About the study as a whole: The patients had metastatic melanoma and were given first-line pembrolizumab or nivolumab plus ipilimumab as standard of care in the United Kingdom. To find early correlates of response, peripheral T cell receptor repertoires were profiled in metastatic melanoma patients before and after one cycle of checkpoint inhibitor therapy. The training cohort consisted of consecutive patients, while an additional independent group of patients from the same centre was pooled to form an external validation set. Overall results and qualifications from the work: Patients who later achieved disease control showed a bifurcated PBMC repertoire reorganization at W3, with increased clonality or increased diversity, unlike progressors. The relatively small sample size was acknowledged as potentially limiting generalization of the results. Whether the T cell clones behind the repertoire changes were melanoma-specific or instead reflected general immune activation was something the study could not determine.

This specimen's time point label, per the study, means: week 3, after first cycle of checkpoint inhibitor. Blood samples were collected before treatment (T0) and at week 3 (W3), after the first cycle of checkpoint blockade. Except for a couple of patients with rapid clinical progression, response was assessed 12 weeks after the first infusion by RECIST 1.1; disease control meant complete response, partial response or stable disease. Any patient who had received prior systemic cancer treatment, was on concomitant immunosuppressant therapy or had synchronous other active malignancies was excluded. TCR beta was sequenced in both bulk PBMC and plasma cell-free DNA in order to track circulating cells as well as T cell turnover. Lymphoprep and SepMate tubes were used to isolate PBMC from blood, and red cell lysis was then performed. QIAamp DNA Blood Mini kits were used to extract DNA from PBMC and sorted T cell subsets.

Every bulk PBMC sample was loaded with the same fixed amount of 350 to 450 ng of DNA. TCR beta CDR3 sequences were amplified from genomic DNA with the immunoSEQ TCRb Assay kit following manufacturer instructions. The KAPA Library Quantification Kit for Illumina platforms was used to quantify pooled libraries by qPCR. Sequencing of the pooled libraries was done on an Illumina NextSeq 500, with clustering at about 0.55-1.2 pM. On the authors' methods: Analysis of the TCR data relied on immunoSEQ ANALYZER and the R LymphoSeq package. A rearrangement efficiency score was calculated as productive divided by the sum of productive and non-productive CDR3 sequences. Clonality was assessed using the Gini coefficient and diversity using the Renyi index at alpha=1, with pairwise comparisons between timepoints within each patient. Clonal relatedness used an edit distance of 3, and repertoire similarity used the Bhattacharyya coefficient, both computed in LymphoSeq. Linear discriminant analysis on week-3 changes in clonality and diversity was built with the R MASS and caret packages to classify response. Here the immuneACCESS table is served through TCRdb, limited to in-frame sequences with V and J called. Missing clones are a known gap in these copies; in checked studies unresolved V genes cover under half, and the rest lacks a known reason. The DNA was the basis for D and trimming; V, J and clone size are from that table. Counted in this sample were about 12,000 clones; roughly 90% of them appeared once. The ten top clones hold around 4% of the sample.

The chain was built from TRBV7-2 and TRBJ2-5; the D gene lacks a confident call. The assigned J gene may be wrong: the sequence end matches TRBJ2-7 better. This clonotype originated in a human donor with melanoma. The input for sequencing was blood, taken from a patient treated with checkpoint blockade. The CDR3 reads CASSLRYEQYF. The sequence in DNA is TGTGCCAGCAGCTTACGGTACGAGCAGTACTTC.